These 29 T cell receptor beta chains were sequenced from one sample in a study of identifying expanded T cells in peripheral blood. This table comes from immunoSEQ multiplex PCR, and its TCRdb copy is limited to in-frame clones, with some not included. The data show 90,000 to 100,000 clones, with approximately 91% seen just once and approximately 5.2% held by the top ten. Sequencing was carried out using blood. The receptors shown here come from a person aged 18 to 75 in good health.

V is TRBV27 and J is TRBJ2-3; 8 bases fit TRBD1. The germline gives CDR1 MNHEY, CDR2 SMNVEV (reference sequence). This CDR3 contains 15 residues. J gave up 3 bases and V 2 bases, and 4 bases lay outside the gene matches. The CDR3 DNA reads TGTGCCAGCAGTTTACGGACAGGGATGACAGATACGCAGTATTTT. Protein sequence: CASSLRTGMTDTQYF.

This chain links TRBV30 with TRBJ2-7; 7 bases agree with TRBD1. Germline lookup yields CDR1 GTSNPN and CDR2 SVGIG (reference sequence). The J segment lost 3 bases and the V segment lost 0 bases, leaving 8 bases of the junction unmatched. There are 15 residues in the CDR3. The CDR3 spells CAWSVLKGALYEQYF. DNA of the CDR3: TGTGCCTGGAGTGTGCTCAAGGGGGCTCTCTACGAGCAGTACTTC. The full variable domain, rest sourced from reference TRBV30 and TRBJ2-7, is SQTIHQWPATLVQPVGSPLSLECTVEGTSNPNLYWYRQAAGRGLQLLFYSVGIGQISSEVPQNLSASRPQDRQFILSSKKLLLSDSGFYLCAWSVLKGALYEQYFGPGTRLTVT.

The count of this clone is one. The chain combines TRBV2 with TRBJ2-1; D uncertain. Germline V gene data show CDR1 as SNHLY and CDR2 as FYNNEI. V was trimmed by 8 bases and J by 6 bases, leaving 17 bases between them. CDR3 size: 14 residues. The CDR3 DNA sequence: TGTGCCAGCGCCCTTTCCGGAGTCACCAATGAGCAGTTCTTC. Its translation: CASALSGVTNEQFF.

This clone has just one count. The chain combines TRBV9 with TRBJ2-3; 7 nucleotides agree with TRBD1. The germline V gene has CDR1 SGDLS and CDR2 YYNGEE. The J segment lost 5 bases and the V segment lost 3 bases, leaving 3 bases of the junction unmatched. This CDR3 has 13 residues. As DNA, the CDR3 is TGTGCCAGCAGCGGCGACAGGGTAGATACGCAGTATTTT. Its translation: CASSGDRVDTQYF.

V gene TRBV5-1 combines with J gene TRBJ2-4; D is possibly TRBD1 (6 bases). CDR3 length: 14 amino acids. Germline CDR1 and CDR2: SGHRS and YFSETQ. V lost 4 bases, J lost 7 bases, and 15 bases lay in between. The CDR3: CASSPGQGGNIQYF. The CDR3 bases are TGCGCCAGCAGCCCGGGACAAGGGGGTAACATTCAGTACTTC. Variable domain in full (rest from reference TRBV5-1 and TRBJ2-4): KAGVTQTPRYLIKTRGQQVTLSCSPISGHRSVSWYQQTPGQGLQFLFEYFSETQRNKGNFPGRFSGRQFSNSRSEMNVSTLELGDSALYLCASSPGQGGNIQYFGAGTRLSVL.

Only a few counts were recorded for this clone. This chain links TRBV7-2 with TRBJ1-2, with D uncertain. Germline values: CDR1 SGHTA, CDR2 FQGNSA. Between the trimmed V and J ends, which lost 5 bases and 4 bases, there was a span of 14 bases. There are 14 residues in the CDR3. In DNA form, the CDR3 reads TGTGCCAGCAGCCGAGCAGTCGAATCCTATGGCTACACCTTC. This encodes CASSRAVESYGYTF.

The rearrangement joins TRBV5-4 to TRBJ2-1; 8 bases map to TRBD2. Germline V gene data show CDR1 as SGHNT and CDR2 as YYREEE (reference sequence). V shed 0 bases and J 4 bases; nucleotides not matched to a gene: 3. The CDR3 spans 15 residues. The chain's CDR3 is CASSLAAGGYNEQFF. CDR3 in DNA: TGTGCCAGCAGCTTGGCTGCGGGGGGATACAATGAGCAGTTCTTC.

The chain links TRBV30 to TRBJ2-7; the match to TRBD2 covers 16 bases. The CDR3 covers 16 residues. V lost 3 bases, J lost 5 bases, and 7 bases stayed unmatched. Germline V lookup: CDR1 GTSNPN, CDR2 SVGIG (reference sequence). CDR3 nucleotide sequence: TGTGCCTGGAGGAAGGGGACTAGCGGGGGGGCCCACGAGCAGTACTTC. Amino acids: CAWRKGTSGGAHEQYF.

This chain connects TRBV18 to TRBJ1-1, with D unresolved. Germline V CDR1 and CDR2: KGHSH, LQKENI. There are 15 residues in the CDR3. The V and J ends lost 1 base and 0 bases respectively, with 9 bases between them. CDR3 sequence reads: CASSPRSDLNTEAFF. The CDR3 bases are TGTGCCAGCTCACCACGGTCGGACCTGAACACTGAAGCTTTCTTT.

J is TRBJ2-5 and V is TRBV19; D possibly corresponds to TRBD1 (5 bases). The length of the CDR3 is 14 residues. Per the germline V gene, CDR1 is LNHDA and CDR2 is SQIVND (reference sequence). V was clipped by 3 bases and J by 1 base, with 9 bases between them. The CDR3 DNA reads TGTGCCAGTAGTATCAGACAGTCCCAAGAGACCCAGTACTTC. This sequence encodes CASSIRQSQETQYF.

V and J are TRBV6-4 and TRBJ2-1; D remains ambiguous. The CDR3 has 14 amino acids. Germline-derived CDR1 and CDR2 are MRHNA and SNTAGT. V was shortened by 10 bases and J by 0 bases, with 13 bases between the two germline ends. CDR3 residues: CATKSDPSYNEQFF. In nucleotides, the CDR3 is TGTGCCACTAAGTCCGACCCCTCCTACAATGAGCAGTTCTTC.

The chain combines TRBV12-5 with TRBJ2-3; 10 positions match TRBD2. Trimming took 6 bases from V and 5 from J; bases not matched to a gene: 8. In germline, CDR1 is LGHNT, CDR2 FRNRAP. The CDR3 is 15 residues long. CDR3 DNA: TGTGCTAGTGGGCCGACTAGCGGGTCGGGAGATACGCAGTATTTT. The encoded protein is CASGPTSGSGDTQYF.

This chain joins TRBV10-3 and TRBJ2-6; no definite D call. The CDR3 runs 15 residues. The germline CDR1 and CDR2 sequences are ENHRY and SYGVKD. V shed 3 bases and J shed 4 bases, with 10 bases lying between them. CDR3 sequence reads: CAISDVGRGANVLTF. The DNA of the CDR3 is TGTGCCATCAGTGACGTAGGGCGGGGGGCCAACGTCCTGACTTTC.

This chain links TRBV18 with TRBJ2-7; TRBD1 agrees at 10 bases. The germline gives CDR1 KGHSH, CDR2 LQKENI. The ends lost 5 bases at V and 6 bases at J; junction bases unmatched: 10. The CDR3 is made up of 15 amino acids. CDR3 DNA sequence: TGTGCCAGCTCAAACCTGGACAGGGGGATCGCCGAGCAGTACTTC. Translated: CASSNLDRGIAEQYF.

The chain joins TRBV7-2 to TRBJ1-5; D ambiguous. Looked up from germline, CDR1 is SGHTA and CDR2 is FQGNSA. V lost 1 base to trimming and J lost 3 bases, with 4 bases between them. CDR3 size: 13 residues. For the CDR3, the DNA is TGTGCCAGCAGCTTAGATCTCAATCAGCCCCAGCATTTT. It translates to CASSLDLNQPQHF.

V usage is TRBV9 and J usage is TRBJ2-1; 8 bases align to TRBD2. J lost 2 bases, V lost 2 bases, and 3 bases had no gene match. The CDR3 has 15 residues. Germline loops: CDR1 SGDLS, CDR2 YYNGEE. CDR3 protein: CASSVTSGTYNEQFF. The CDR3 nucleotides read TGTGCCAGCAGCGTTACTAGCGGTACCTACAATGAGCAGTTCTTC.

This rearrangement joins TRBV4-3 to TRBJ1-3, with D hard to call. Trimming cost V 0 bases and J 4 bases, with 10 bases left between them. This CDR3 spans 15 amino acids. CDR1 LGHNA and CDR2 YSLEER come from the germline V gene. The chain's CDR3 is CASSQERSKGNTIYF. In DNA, the CDR3 is TGCGCCAGCAGCCAAGAAAGATCGAAAGGAAACACCATATATTTT.

V and J are TRBV2 and TRBJ1-5; 7 bases match TRBD1. The CDR3 has 16 amino acids. CDR1 and CDR2 from the germline V gene are SNHLY and FYNNEI. With V trimmed by 0 bases and J by 2 bases, 4 bases remained unmatched. The CDR3 region is CASSEAPGQGNQPQHF. Written as DNA, the CDR3 is TGTGCCAGCAGTGAAGCACCCGGACAGGGCAATCAGCCCCAGCATTTT.

V usage is TRBV7-9 and J usage is TRBJ1-5; D unclear. Germline V gene lookup returns CDR1 SEHNR and CDR2 FQNEAQ (reference sequence). Trimming removed 1 base at V and 6 bases at J, with 7 bases between. CDR3 length equals 13 residues. CDR3 bases: TGTGCCAGCAGCTTAGAAGGAGGTCAGCCCCAGCATTTT. Residues: CASSLEGGQPQHF.

The chain links TRBV10-3 to TRBJ2-3; TRBD2 matches 11 bases. The V segment lost 4 bases and the J segment 1 base; nucleotides outside the gene matches: 7. Germline loops: CDR1 ENHRY, CDR2 SYGVKD. CDR3 length: 17 residues. The CDR3 coding sequence is TGTGCCATCAGTGGAGGAGGACTAGCGGGCCGCACAGATACGCAGTATTTT. Translated: CAISGGGLAGRTDTQYF.

Concerning this clone itself: The DNA is left out, because the CDR3 cannot be placed on it with certainty; the CDR3 is given as TCRdb lists it. This chain joins TRBV19 and TRBJ2-2; the D call in the table, TRBD1, was not verified against the DNA. The CDR3 is 15 amino acids long, termini counted. Germline CDR1 and CDR2: LNHDA and SQIVND (reference sequence). CDR3 sequence reads: CASTSDRLNTGELFF.

This chain links TRBV7-8 with TRBJ2-3; TRBD2 might be the D (5 bases). V lost 1 base and J 4 bases, leaving 12 bases between the germline ends. In germline, CDR1 is SGHVS, CDR2 FQNEAQ. The length of the CDR3 is 15 residues. The CDR3 sequence is CASSLVTGNADTQYF. In DNA form, the CDR3 reads TGTGCCAGCAGCTTAGTTACGGGAAACGCAGATACGCAGTATTTT.

This chain joins TRBV9 and TRBJ2-3; the D call may be TRBD1 or TRBD2 (5 bases each). Looked up from germline, CDR1 is SGDLS and CDR2 is YYNGEE. V lost 4 bases, J lost 4 bases, and 10 bases lay in between. This CDR3 region has 13 residues. The CDR3 DNA reads TGTGCCAGCAGCTCTCGGGACGCAGATACGCAGTATTTT. This gives the protein CASSSRDADTQYF.

The gene calls are TRBV25-1 and TRBJ2-2, with D tentatively TRBD1 or TRBD2 (7 bases each). The CDR3 covers 16 residues. The germline V and J ends were trimmed by 1 base and 5 bases, with 14 bases remaining between them. Germline values: CDR1 MGHDK, CDR2 SYGVNS. CDR3 DNA sequence: TGTGCCAGCAGTGAATGGGAGGGGGCAAGTACCGGGGAGCTGTTTTTT. This codes for CASSEWEGASTGELFF.

The chain links TRBV4-1 to TRBJ1-2, with 8 positions matching TRBD1. The CDR3 contains 17 residues. Germline V gene data show CDR1 as MGHRA and CDR2 as YSYEKL. Losses at the gene ends were 1 base for V and 1 base for J; bases not matched to a gene: 8. The CDR3 spells CASSQGLGTGNNYGYTF. DNA of the CDR3: TGCGCCAGCAGCCAAGGCCTCGGGACAGGCAATAACTATGGCTACACCTTC.

This chain uses TRBV2 with TRBJ2-2; no definite D call. Germline CDR1 reads SNHLY; CDR2 reads FYNNEI. V was trimmed by 4 bases and J by 2 bases, leaving 11 bases between them. This CDR3 comprises 15 residues. CDR3 DNA sequence: TGTGCCAGCAGTGGTCAGACCGTTAACACCGGGGAGCTGTTTTTT. Residues: CASSGQTVNTGELFF.

This chain links TRBV30 with TRBJ2-2; D is perhaps TRBD1 or TRBD2 (5 bases each). V gave up 2 bases and J gave up 4 bases, with 8 bases separating them. Per germline, CDR1 GTSNPN and CDR2 SVGIG (reference sequence). The CDR3 covers 13 residues. The CDR3 protein is CAWSYGGTGELFF. In DNA form, the CDR3 reads TGTGCCTGGAGTTATGGGGGCACCGGGGAGCTGTTTTTT.

This rearrangement joins TRBV7-2 to TRBJ1-1, with D hard to call. The germline V gene encodes CDR1 SGHTA and CDR2 FQGNSA. V shed 5 bases and J shed 1 base, with 8 bases lying between them. The CDR3 runs to 13 residues. DNA for the CDR3: TGTGCCAGCAGCCGAGGGCGGAACACTGAAGCTTTCTTT. This encodes CASSRGRNTEAFF.

The V call is TRBV4-2, the J call TRBJ2-5, with TRBD2 matching 15 bases. CDR3 length equals 16 residues. CDR1 is LGHNA, CDR2 YNFKEQ, per germline. V shed 1 base, J shed 3 bases, and the junction held 0 bases outside the gene matches. The CDR3 coding sequence is TGTGCCAGCAGCCAAGGGACTAGCGGGAGGGAAGAGACCCAGTACTTC. Its protein is CASSQGTSGREETQYF.